This TCR beta chain was recovered during a study of OX40 agonist ivuxolimab in advanced cancers. Study context: Dose-escalation cases comprised hepatocellular carcinoma, melanoma, renal cell or head and neck cancer. Averaging approximately 60 years in age, with a range of 23 to 79, the cohort was approximately 87% male. Overall study findings and caveats: What antigens the expanded peripheral T cells recognized was never established.

The CDR3 is 15 amino acids. Trimming took off 0 bases at V and 8 bases at J, with 15 bases between the two ends. Germline values: CDR1 SGHRS, CDR2 YFSETQ. On cycle 4 day 1 and cycle 7 day 1, as well as at baseline, blood was sampled. In regard to this clone: Its antigen is unidentified.

Produced via immunoSEQ multiplex PCR; TCRdb's table is partial and in-frame only. The sample contains 70,000 to 85,000 clones, 70% to 90% of which appear only once. The receptor was derived from an adult with an advanced solid tumor such as melanoma, head and neck, liver or kidney cancer. The J gene is TRBJ2-1, the V gene TRBV5-1, with D perhaps TRBD1 or TRBD2 (5 bases each). Source: CD4+ or CD8+ T cells sorted from blood, taken in a trial of the OX40 agonist ivuxolimab. The DNA for the CDR3 is TGCGCCAGCAGCTTGGCCTTCGGGACCGGTTATGAGCAGTTCTTC. Translation gives CASSLAFGTGYEQFF.